The 14 T cell receptor beta chains below were found in one sample sequenced in a study of a mutant IDH1 vaccine in newly diagnosed glioma. Stated time point: baseline, week 1 (first vaccination visit). Stated treatment: pre-vaccination baseline after standard-of-care therapy. Profiled with immunoSEQ multiplex PCR; TCRdb holds only in-frame clones, not every one. Of around 87,000 clones listed, approximately 83% were seen once; the top ten hold under 8%. The sequenced sample was PBMCs, obtained from a glioma patient treated with radiotherapy, temozolomide or both. The origin of the receptors is a woman aged 50 to 60 with glioma.

The V gene is TRBV7-8, the J gene TRBJ1-1, with D unclear. V was pared by 5 bases and J by 0 bases, with 13 bases between. The CDR3 length is 15 residues. Germline CDR1 and CDR2: SGHVS and FQNEAQ. DNA of the CDR3: TGTGCCAGCAGCCAGTCGGCAGCCTTGAACACTGAAGCTTTCTTT. Its protein is CASSQSAALNTEAFF.

The chain carries TRBV5-1 and TRBJ1-5; 10 nucleotides match TRBD1. In germline, CDR1 is SGHRS, CDR2 YFSETQ. This CDR3 contains 15 residues. The trim removed 5 bases at V and 4 bases at J, leaving 6 bases unmatched. The CDR3 DNA reads as TGCGCCAGCAGGTTACAGGACAGGGGGAATCAGCCCCAGCATTTT. This translates into CASRLQDRGNQPQHF.

This chain connects TRBV10-3 to TRBJ1-1, with 7 bases matching TRBD1. The J segment lost 6 bases and the V segment lost 6 bases, leaving 10 bases of the junction unmatched. The CDR3 is 14 residues long. In germline, CDR1 is ENHRY, CDR2 SYGVKD. The CDR3 bases are TGTGCCATCAGCCCGGACAGGAAGGGGTCTGAAGCTTTCTTT. Amino acids: CAISPDRKGSEAFF.

The chain couples TRBV30 to TRBJ2-7, with D tentatively TRBD1 or TRBD2 (7 bases each). Germline values: CDR1 GTSNPN, CDR2 SVGIG (reference sequence). CDR3 length: 13 residues. Trimming stripped 5 bases from V and 7 bases from J, with 18 bases between. CDR3 in amino acids: CAWDGSRGGEQYF. CDR3 DNA: TGTGCCTGGGATGGCAGCAGGGGGGGAGAGCAGTACTTC.

The chain is built from TRBV6-5 and TRBJ2-7, with D unclear. V lost 5 bases to trimming and J lost 3 bases, with 8 bases between them. Germline lookup yields CDR1 MNHEY and CDR2 SVGAGI. This CDR3 comprises 12 residues. Here the CDR3 DNA reads TGTGCCAGCAGTGACGGCTACTACGAGCAGTACTTC. Translation: CASSDGYYEQYF.

This chain links TRBV11-2 with TRBJ2-7; no reliable D call. CDR1 is SGHAT and CDR2 is FQNNGV in the germline V gene. The CDR3 is 12 residues long. Trimming left V 5 bases short and J 4 bases short, with 9 bases between. Here the CDR3 reads CASSTSPYEQYF. In nucleotides, the CDR3 is TGTGCCAGCAGCACCTCCCCTTACGAGCAGTACTTC.

The gene calls are TRBV28 and TRBJ1-4, with a tentative D call TRBD1 (5 bases). V gave up 2 bases and J gave up 8 bases, with 12 bases separating them. Germline-derived CDR1 and CDR2 are MDHEN and SYDVKM. This CDR3 comprises 14 residues. CDR3 nucleotides: TGTGCCAGCAGTTTAGGGGGGGTTGGGGAAAAACTGTTTTTT. Its protein product is CASSLGGVGEKLFF.

The chain couples TRBV11-3 to TRBJ2-7; either TRBD1 or TRBD2 may fit D (5 bases each). This CDR3 is 16 amino acids long. Germline values: CDR1 SGHNT, CDR2 YENEEA. Trimming took 5 bases from V and 0 from J, leaving 17 bases between them. CDR3 amino acids: CASSGRRGESSYEQYF. CDR3 nucleotide sequence: TGTGCCAGCAGCGGGAGACGGGGCGAGAGCTCCTACGAGCAGTACTTC.

This clone showed up just once. V usage is TRBV5-4 and J usage is TRBJ2-2; D could derive from TRBD1 or TRBD2 (6 bases each). The CDR3 contains 17 residues. Trimming took off 6 bases at V and 6 bases at J, with 24 bases between the two ends. Germline loops: CDR1 SGHNT, CDR2 YYREEE (reference sequence). Here the CDR3 DNA reads TGTGCCAGCACCAACGGGGGCGGTCAAGGAAAGTCCGGGGAGCTGTTTTTT. Residues: CASTNGGGQGKSGELFF. The whole variable domain, remainder taken from reference TRBV5-4 and TRBJ2-2, is ETGVTQSPTHLIKTRGQQVTLRCSSQSGHNTVSWYQQALGQGPQFIFQYYREEENGRGNFPPRFSGLQFPNYSSELNVNALELDDSALYLCASTNGGGQGKSGELFFGEGSRLTVL.

This clone was seen only once. The V and J genes are TRBV19 and TRBJ1-1; TRBD1 agrees at 8 bases. The length of the CDR3 is 13 residues. Germline lookup yields CDR1 LNHDA and CDR2 SQIVND (reference sequence). V was clipped by 5 bases and J by 7 bases; unmatched bases: 6. This chain's CDR3 is CASSVTGGGEAFF. The CDR3 DNA sequence: TGTGCCAGTAGTGTCACAGGGGGAGGTGAAGCTTTCTTT. Together with reference TRBV19 and TRBJ1-1, the CDR3 gives the full variable domain: DGGITQSPKYLFRKEGQNVTLSCEQNLNHDAMYWYRQDPGQGLRLIYYSQIVNDFQKGDIAEGYSVSREKKESFPLTVTSAQKNPTAFYLCASSVTGGGEAFFGQGTRLTVV.

This clone appeared a few times. The chain has TRBV29-1 and TRBJ2-7; TRBD1 might be the D (5 bases). V was cut by 4 bases and J by 7 bases, with 14 bases left in between. The germline V gene encodes CDR1 SQVTM and CDR2 ANQGSEA. The length of the CDR3 is 12 residues. The CDR3 sequence is CSVGVGVREQYF. DNA for the CDR3: TGCAGCGTTGGGGTAGGGGTGCGGGAGCAGTACTTC.

The chain carries TRBV5-6 and TRBJ2-7; no reliable D call. The CDR3 loop spans 14 amino acids. V dropped 4 bases and J dropped 0 bases, with 11 bases sitting between them. Germline lookup yields CDR1 SGHDT and CDR2 YYEEEE. The CDR3 loop is CASSLGQSSYEQYF. As DNA, the CDR3 is TGTGCCAGCAGCCTGGGCCAGAGCTCCTACGAGCAGTACTTC.

V gene TRBV11-2 combines with J gene TRBJ2-4; 11 bases are a match to TRBD1. Per germline, CDR1 SGHAT and CDR2 FQNNGV. This CDR3 comprises 14 residues. V was pared by 3 bases and J by 8 bases, with 3 bases of the junction left unmatched. Here the CDR3 reads CASSFGTGGDIQYF. In DNA, the CDR3 is TGTGCCAGCAGCTTTGGGACAGGGGGAGACATTCAGTACTTC.

V is TRBV9 and J is TRBJ1-1, with 7 bases identical to TRBD1. The CDR3 totals 15 residues. The germline V gene encodes CDR1 SGDLS and CDR2 YYNGEE. The V gene end was trimmed by 3 bases and the J gene end by 1 base; junction bases not matched to a gene: 6. In DNA form, the CDR3 reads TGTGCCAGCAGCGCCCTCCCAGGGGGGAACACTGAAGCTTTCTTT. The encoded protein is CASSALPGGNTEAFF.